This T cell receptor (beta chain) came from a study of blood T cells in healthy people across ages. The study, taken as a whole, reports: In these data, TCR beta diversity tracked strongly with naive T cell percentage.

This clonotype has more than one count but fewer than ten. Its antigen is as yet unknown. The CDR3 has 14 residues. Germline assignment: CDR1 MNHEY and CDR2 SMNVEV (reference sequence). The V gene lost 0 bases and the J gene lost 7 bases, with 10 bases spanning the gap. For the second PCR, which ran for roughly 6 to 12 cycles, a sample-barcoded 5' primer and a J-beta primer mix were used. Each cDNA molecule, via a template-switch adaptor with 12 random nucleotides, was tagged. TCRdb processed the 5' RACE reads anew with MiXCR; each CDR3 protein has one entry. In the table there are around 1,700,000 distinct CDR3 sequences, under 30% of which are singletons. Every sample gave at least 5 micrograms of total RNA when it was extracted.

The sample comprised blood. The genes are TRBV27 and TRBJ2-1; D may be TRBD1 or TRBD2 (6 bases each). This sequence originates from a young woman in good health. Here the CDR3 reads CASSLSSGANEQFF. The CDR3, as DNA: TGTGCCAGCAGTTTATCCTCGGGGGCGAATGAGCAGTTCTTC.